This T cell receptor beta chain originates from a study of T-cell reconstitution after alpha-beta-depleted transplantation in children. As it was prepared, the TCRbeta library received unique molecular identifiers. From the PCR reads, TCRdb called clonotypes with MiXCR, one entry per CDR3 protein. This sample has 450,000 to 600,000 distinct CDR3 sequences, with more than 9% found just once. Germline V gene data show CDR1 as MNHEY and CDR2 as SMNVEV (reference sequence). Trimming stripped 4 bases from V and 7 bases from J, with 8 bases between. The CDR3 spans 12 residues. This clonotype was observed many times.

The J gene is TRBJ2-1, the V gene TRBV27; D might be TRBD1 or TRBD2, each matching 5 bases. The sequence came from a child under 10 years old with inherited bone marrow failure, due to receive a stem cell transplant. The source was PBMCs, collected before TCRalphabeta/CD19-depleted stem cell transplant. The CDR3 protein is CASSSRGNEQFF. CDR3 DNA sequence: TGTGCCAGCAGTTCGAGGGGAAATGAGCAGTTCTTC.